The present entry profiles one TCR beta chain with its context. Its antigen is currently unknown. As every portion of the isolated RNA was reverse transcribed, the sequencing read expressed TCRB transcripts. Profiling relied on immunoSEQ multiplex PCR, and the TCRdb table lists in-frame clones only, not all of them. The data hold roughly 300,000 clones, with 9.3% observed a single time. The record originates from a study of beta chain features in type 1 diabetes. Findings of the study overall: Moderate yet significant TCRB CDR3 shortening was seen in Type 1 diabetes patients in all four CD4+ subsets.

The CDR3 contains 12 residues. Germline V gene lookup returns CDR1 MNHEY and CDR2 SVGAGI. Trimming cost V 3 bases and J 11 bases, with 13 bases left between them. Blood was drawn once from each donor into heparinised tubes. The draws averaged about 120 mL. Sequences were obtained from central memory CD4+ T cells from blood. This clonotype was sampled from a man aged 25-40 years with type 1 diabetes. This chain connects TRBV6-5 to TRBJ1-1; no clear D. This CDR3 is CASSYLGRKAFF. CDR3 bases: TGTGCCAGCAGTTATCTTGGGCGTAAGGCTTTCTTT.